A selection of T cell receptor beta chains follows, all from one sample in a study of T-cell reconstitution after alpha-beta-depleted transplantation in children. TCRdb analysed the PCR reads with MiXCR anew, one entry per CDR3 protein. This table has 490,000 or so distinct CDR3 sequences, about 12% appearing once. The source was PBMCs from the stem cell graft donor, collected from the stem cell graft. The origin of the receptors is a human donor who donated a stem cell graft to a child with combined immunodeficiency. Each CDR3 is given with its conserved first and last residue. D genes are given only for firm matches. Size tells how often a clone was seen (once, few, many) or the class of an expanded clone, and some rows leave it out.

clone_size,j_call,d_call,v_call,cdr3_nt,cdr3_aa
few,TRBJ2-7,-,TRBV28,TGTGCCAGTAAGGGACGTGGCTCCTACGAGCAGTACTTC,CASKGRGSYEQYF
many,TRBJ1-3,-,TRBV6-2/TRBV6-3,TGTGCCAGCCAAGCAGGGTCTGGAAACACCATATATTTT,CASQAGSGNTIYF
-,TRBJ1-5,TRBD1,TRBV30,TGTGCCTGGAGTCCAGGGACAGGGAGGAATCAGCCCCAGCATTTT,CAWSPGTGRNQPQHF
few,TRBJ1-3,TRBD1,TRBV9,TGTGCCAGCAGCGTAGCGGACAGGGCCCACTCTGGAAACACCATATATTTT,CASSVADRAHSGNTIYF
-,TRBJ2-5,-,TRBV14,TGTGCCAGCAGCCAAGAGTGGGATGGAGAGACCCAGTACTTC,CASSQEWDGETQYF
many,TRBJ2-1,TRBD2,TRBV5-1,TGCGCCAGCAGCATCCAGACTAGCGGAAACAATGAGCAGTTCTTC,CASSIQTSGNNEQFF
-,TRBJ2-3,-,TRBV28,TGTGCCAGCAGGACGGACGGAAATACGCAGTATTTT,CASRTDGNTQYF
many,TRBJ2-1,TRBD1,TRBV6-5,TGTGCCAGCAGTTACCGGGACAGGGATGGAAATGAGCAGTTCTTC,CASSYRDRDGNEQFF
-,TRBJ2-3,-,TRBV6-2/TRBV6-3,TGTGCCAGCAGTAATGCAGATACGCAGTATTTT,CASSNADTQYF
-,TRBJ1-1,-,TRBV5-1,TGCGCCAGCACCGGGGGCGGAATGAACACTGAAGCTTTCTTT,CASTGGGMNTEAFF
many,TRBJ2-1,TRBD2,TRBV29-1,TGCAGCGCAGCGACTAGCGGTGCCTACAATGAGCAGTTCTTC,CSAATSGAYNEQFF
many,TRBJ2-3,TRBD2,TRBV5-1,TGCGCCAGCAGCTTGGATGGGAGGGGACCGAAAGTGACAGATACGCAGTATTTT,CASSLDGRGPKVTDTQYF
few,TRBJ2-2,TRBD2,TRBV6-2/TRBV6-3,TGTGCCAGCAGCCTTAGGGGACTAGATCGAGCCGGGGAGCTGTTTTTT,CASSLRGLDRAGELFF
many,TRBJ1-1,-,TRBV20-1,TGCAGTGCTAGAGATTCCCCTTCCGACGCGGTTATGAACACTGAAGCTTTCTTT,CSARDSPSDAVMNTEAFF
-,TRBJ2-3,TRBD2,TRBV20-1,TGCAGTGCGGGAGTGGGTGGTGGACTAGGCACAGATACGCAGTATTTT,CSAGVGGGLGTDTQYF
few,TRBJ1-3,-,TRBV30,TGTGCCTGGCGGGACGGATCCTCTGGAAACACCATATATTTT,CAWRDGSSGNTIYF
-,TRBJ2-2,-,TRBV3-1,TGTGCCAGCAGCCAAGATCTTGTCGTCGGAACGAACACCGGGGAGCTGTTTTTT,CASSQDLVVGTNTGELFF
-,TRBJ1-5,-,TRBV6-2/TRBV6-3,TGTGCCAGCACAACACCGGGATATAGCAATCAGCCCCAGCATTTT,CASTTPGYSNQPQHF
-,TRBJ2-1,-,TRBV11-2,TGTGCCAGCAGCTTAGACCTCCGGAAGGGCTATCGAAGAGACAATGAGCAGTTCTTC,CASSLDLRKGYRRDNEQFF
-,TRBJ2-3,TRBD2,TRBV5-5,TGTGCCAGCAGCTTGGAGGTAGCGGGGGGTTACACAGATACGCAGTATTTT,CASSLEVAGGYTDTQYF
-,TRBJ1-1,-,TRBV25-1,TGTGCCAGCAAACATTCGGCGAGCGGGACTGAAGCTTTCTTT,CASKHSASGTEAFF
-,TRBJ2-1,-,TRBV20-1,TGCAGTGCCCTCGGACTCCCATACAATGAGCAGTTCTTC,CSALGLPYNEQFF
-,TRBJ2-7,-,TRBV30,TGTGCCTGGAGTGTGTTAGGGGGTGCCTACGAGCAGTACTTC,CAWSVLGGAYEQYF
-,TRBJ2-7,TRBD1,TRBV5-1,TGCGCCAGCAGCTTCCCAGGGGGCGAGCAGTACTTC,CASSFPGGEQYF
once,TRBJ2-5,-,TRBV21-1,TGTGCCAGCAGCTCACAGGTCTCTAGGGTAAGGGAGACCCAGTACTTC,CASSSQVSRVRETQYF
-,TRBJ2-1,-,TRBV4-2,TGTGCCAGCAGCCAAGAGGCCTCCTCGGTGCACAGGGTCCCCAATGAGCAGTTCTTC,CASSQEASSVHRVPNEQFF
-,TRBJ1-1,-,TRBV6-2/TRBV6-3,TGTCCCAGCAGTTACCCTCCGGGTTTCTTT,CPSSYPPGFF
few,TRBJ1-2,-,TRBV9,TGTGCCAGCAATGGCTACACCTTC,CASNGYTF